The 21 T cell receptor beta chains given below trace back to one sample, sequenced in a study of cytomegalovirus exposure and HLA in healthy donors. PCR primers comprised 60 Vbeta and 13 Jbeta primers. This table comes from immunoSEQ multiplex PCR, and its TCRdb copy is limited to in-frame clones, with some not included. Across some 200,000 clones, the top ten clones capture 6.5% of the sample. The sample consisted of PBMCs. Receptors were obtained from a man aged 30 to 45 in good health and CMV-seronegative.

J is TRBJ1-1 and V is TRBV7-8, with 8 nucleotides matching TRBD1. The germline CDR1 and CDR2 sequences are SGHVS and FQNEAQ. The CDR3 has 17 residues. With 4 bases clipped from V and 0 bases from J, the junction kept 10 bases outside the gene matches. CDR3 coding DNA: TGTGCCAGCAGCTCGGGACAGGAACGTTTAATGAACACTGAAGCTTTCTTT. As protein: CASSSGQERLMNTEAFF.

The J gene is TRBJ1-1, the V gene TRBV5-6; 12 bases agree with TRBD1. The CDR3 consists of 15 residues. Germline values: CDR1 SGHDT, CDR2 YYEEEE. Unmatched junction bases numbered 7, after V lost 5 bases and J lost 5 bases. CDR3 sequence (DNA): TGTGCCAGCAGGGACGGGACAGGGGGCCGGACTGAAGCTTTCTTT. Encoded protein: CASRDGTGGRTEAFF. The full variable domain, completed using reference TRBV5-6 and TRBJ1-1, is DAGVTQSPTHLIKTRGQQVTLRCSPKSGHDTVSWYQQALGQGPQFIFQYYEEEERQRGNFPDRFSGHQFPNYSSELNVNALLLGDSALYLCASRDGTGGRTEAFFGQGTRLTVV.

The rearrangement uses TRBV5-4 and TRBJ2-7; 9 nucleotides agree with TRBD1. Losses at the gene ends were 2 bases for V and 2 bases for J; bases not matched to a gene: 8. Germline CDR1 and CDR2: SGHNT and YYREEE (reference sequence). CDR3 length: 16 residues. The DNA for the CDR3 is TGTGCCAGCAGCTTTGGTTCCGGGACAGGGCCCTACGAGCAGTACTTC. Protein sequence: CASSFGSGTGPYEQYF.

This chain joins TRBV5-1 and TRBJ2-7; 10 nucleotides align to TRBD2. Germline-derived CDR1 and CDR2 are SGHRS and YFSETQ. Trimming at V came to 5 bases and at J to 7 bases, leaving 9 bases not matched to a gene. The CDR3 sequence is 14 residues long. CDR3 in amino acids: CASRTLAGGREQYF. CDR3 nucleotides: TGCGCCAGCAGAACTTTAGCGGGGGGTCGGGAGCAGTACTTC.

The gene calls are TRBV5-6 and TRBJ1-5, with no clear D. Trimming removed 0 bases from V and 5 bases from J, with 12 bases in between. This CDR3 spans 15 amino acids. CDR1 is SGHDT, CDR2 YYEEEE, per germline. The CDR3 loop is CASSLAGGVDQPQHF. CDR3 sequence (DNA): TGTGCCAGCAGCTTGGCCGGCGGGGTTGATCAGCCCCAGCATTTT. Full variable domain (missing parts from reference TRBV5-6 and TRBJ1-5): DAGVTQSPTHLIKTRGQQVTLRCSPKSGHDTVSWYQQALGQGPQFIFQYYEEEERQRGNFPDRFSGHQFPNYSSELNVNALLLGDSALYLCASSLAGGVDQPQHFGDGTRLSIL.

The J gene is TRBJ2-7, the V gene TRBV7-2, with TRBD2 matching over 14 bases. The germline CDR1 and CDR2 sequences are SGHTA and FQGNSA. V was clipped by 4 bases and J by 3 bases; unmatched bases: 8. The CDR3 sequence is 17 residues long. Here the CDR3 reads CASSYGTSGRRNYEQYF. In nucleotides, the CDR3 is TGTGCCAGCAGCTACGGGACTAGCGGGAGAAGGAACTACGAGCAGTACTTC. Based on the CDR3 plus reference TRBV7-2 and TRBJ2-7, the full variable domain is GAGVSQSPSNKVTEKGKDVELRCDPISGHTALYWYRQSLGQGLEFLIYFQGNSAPDKSGLPSDRFSAERTGGSVSTLTIQRTQQEDSAVYLCASSYGTSGRRNYEQYFGPGTRLTVT.

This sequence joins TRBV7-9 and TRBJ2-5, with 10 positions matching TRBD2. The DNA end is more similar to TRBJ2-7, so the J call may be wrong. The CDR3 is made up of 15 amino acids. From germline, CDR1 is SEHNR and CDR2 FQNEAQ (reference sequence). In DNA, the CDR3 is TGTGCCAGCAGCTTAGTCCCTAGCGGGAGCTACGAGCAGTACTTC. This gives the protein CASSLVPSGSYEQYF.

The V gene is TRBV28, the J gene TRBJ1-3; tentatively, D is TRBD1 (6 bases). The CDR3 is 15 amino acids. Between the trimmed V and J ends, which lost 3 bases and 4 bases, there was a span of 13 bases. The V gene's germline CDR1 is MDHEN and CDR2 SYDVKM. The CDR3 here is CASSFTTGDGNTIYF. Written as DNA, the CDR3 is TGTGCCAGCAGTTTTACGACAGGAGACGGAAACACCATATATTTT.

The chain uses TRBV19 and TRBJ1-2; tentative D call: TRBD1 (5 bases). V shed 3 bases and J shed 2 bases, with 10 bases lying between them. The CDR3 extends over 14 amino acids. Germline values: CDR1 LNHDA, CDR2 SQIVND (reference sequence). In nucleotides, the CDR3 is TGTGCCAGTAGTATTGTAGCAGGGAACTATGGCTACACCTTC. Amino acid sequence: CASSIVAGNYGYTF.

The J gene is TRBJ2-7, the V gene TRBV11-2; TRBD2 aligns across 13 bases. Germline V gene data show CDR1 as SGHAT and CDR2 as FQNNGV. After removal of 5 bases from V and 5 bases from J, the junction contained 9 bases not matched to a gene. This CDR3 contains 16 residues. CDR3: CASSPGLAGTRDEQYF. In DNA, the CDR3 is TGTGCCAGCAGCCCGGGACTAGCGGGAACTCGGGACGAGCAGTACTTC.

In DNA, the CDR3 is TGTGCCAGCAGCTTAATACAGGGTCCCGGGGAGCTGTTTTTT. This translates into CASSLIQGPGELFF. The chain uses TRBV7-9 and TRBJ2-2; maybe TRBD1 (6 bases). Trimming cost V 2 bases and J 6 bases, with 10 bases left between them. Germline CDR1 reads SEHNR; CDR2 reads FQNEAQ (reference sequence). This CDR3 region has 14 residues.

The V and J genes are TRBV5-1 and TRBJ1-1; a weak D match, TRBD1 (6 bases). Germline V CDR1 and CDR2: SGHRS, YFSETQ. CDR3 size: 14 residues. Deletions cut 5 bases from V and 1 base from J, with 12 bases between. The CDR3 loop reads CASRQGYRNTEAFF. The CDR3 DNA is TGCGCCAGCAGACAGGGCTACAGGAACACTGAAGCTTTCTTT.

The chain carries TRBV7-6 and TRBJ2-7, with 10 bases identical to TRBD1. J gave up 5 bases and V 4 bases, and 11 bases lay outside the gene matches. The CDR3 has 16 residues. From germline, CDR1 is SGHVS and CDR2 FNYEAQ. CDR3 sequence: CASSWTWDRGINEQYF. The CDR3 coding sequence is TGTGCCAGCAGCTGGACCTGGGACAGGGGAATCAACGAGCAGTACTTC. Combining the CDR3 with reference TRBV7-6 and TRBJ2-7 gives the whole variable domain GAGVSQSPRYKVTKRGQDVALRCDPISGHVSLYWYRQALGQGPEFLTYFNYEAQQDKSGLPNDRFSAERPEGSISTLTIQRTEQRDSAMYRCASSWTWDRGINEQYFGPGTRLTVT.

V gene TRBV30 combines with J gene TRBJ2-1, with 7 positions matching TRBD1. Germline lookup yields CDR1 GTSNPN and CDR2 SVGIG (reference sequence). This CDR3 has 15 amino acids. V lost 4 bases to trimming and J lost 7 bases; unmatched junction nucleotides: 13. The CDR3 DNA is TGTGCCTGGATCGCCGGGACAGCCCGTGTAAATGAGCAGTTCTTC. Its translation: CAWIAGTARVNEQFF. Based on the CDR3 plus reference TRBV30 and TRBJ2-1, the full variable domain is SQTIHQWPATLVQPVGSPLSLECTVEGTSNPNLYWYRQAAGRGLQLLFYSVGIGQISSEVPQNLSASRPQDRQFILSSKKLLLSDSGFYLCAWIAGTARVNEQFFGPGTRLTVL.

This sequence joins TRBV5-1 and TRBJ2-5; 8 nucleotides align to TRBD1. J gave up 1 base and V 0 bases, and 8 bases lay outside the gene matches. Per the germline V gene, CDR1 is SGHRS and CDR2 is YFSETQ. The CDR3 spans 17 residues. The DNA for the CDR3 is TGCGCCAGCAGCTTGGGCGATATTGGGACAGGCCAAGAGACCCAGTACTTC. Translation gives CASSLGDIGTGQETQYF.

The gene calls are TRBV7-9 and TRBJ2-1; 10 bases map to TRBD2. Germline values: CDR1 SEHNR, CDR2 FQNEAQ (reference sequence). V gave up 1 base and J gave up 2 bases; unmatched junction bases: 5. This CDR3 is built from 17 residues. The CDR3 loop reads CASSLVGLAGAYNEQFF. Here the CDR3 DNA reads TGTGCCAGCAGCTTAGTAGGCCTAGCGGGGGCCTACAATGAGCAGTTCTTC. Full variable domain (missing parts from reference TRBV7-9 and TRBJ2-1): DTGVSQNPRHKITKRGQNVTFRCDPISEHNRLYWYRQTLGQGPEFLTYFQNEAQLEKSRLLSDRFSAERPKGSFSTLEIQRTEQGDSAMYLCASSLVGLAGAYNEQFFGPGTRLTVL.

This CDR3 reads CASRTYERQGPNEKLFF. In DNA form, the CDR3 reads TGTGCCAGTAGGACTTATGAACGACAGGGGCCAAATGAAAAACTGTTTTTT. This chain uses TRBV19 with TRBJ1-4, with 8 bases lining up with TRBD1. This CDR3 has 17 residues. Trimming at V came to 6 bases and at J to 5 bases, leaving 14 bases not matched to a gene. Germline CDR1 and CDR2: LNHDA and SQIVND (reference sequence).

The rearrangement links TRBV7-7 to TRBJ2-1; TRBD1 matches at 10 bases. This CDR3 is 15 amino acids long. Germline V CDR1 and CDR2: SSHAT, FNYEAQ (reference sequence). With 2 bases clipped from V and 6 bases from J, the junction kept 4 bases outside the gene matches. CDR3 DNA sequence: TGTGCCAGCAGCTTATCGGGACAGGGGCTCAATGAGCAGTTCTTC. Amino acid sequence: CASSLSGQGLNEQFF. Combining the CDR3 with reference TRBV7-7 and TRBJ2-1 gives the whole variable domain GAGVSQSPRYKVTKRGQDVTLRCDPISSHATLYWYQQALGQGPEFLTYFNYEAQPDKSGLPSDRFSAERPEGSISTLTIQRTEQRDSAMYRCASSLSGQGLNEQFFGPGTRLTVL.

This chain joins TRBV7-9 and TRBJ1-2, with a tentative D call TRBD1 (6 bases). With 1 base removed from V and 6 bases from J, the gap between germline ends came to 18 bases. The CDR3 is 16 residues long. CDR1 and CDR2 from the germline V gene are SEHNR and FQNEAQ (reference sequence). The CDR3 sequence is CASSLVGGLAADGYTF. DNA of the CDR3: TGTGCCAGCAGCTTAGTAGGGGGTCTAGCGGCAGATGGCTACACCTTC.

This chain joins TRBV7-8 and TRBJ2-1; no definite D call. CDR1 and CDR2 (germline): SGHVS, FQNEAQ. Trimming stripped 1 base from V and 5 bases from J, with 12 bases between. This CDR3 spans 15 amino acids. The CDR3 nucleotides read TGTGCCAGCAGCTTAGATGTTAGCAGTAACAATGAGCAGTTCTTC. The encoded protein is CASSLDVSSNNEQFF.

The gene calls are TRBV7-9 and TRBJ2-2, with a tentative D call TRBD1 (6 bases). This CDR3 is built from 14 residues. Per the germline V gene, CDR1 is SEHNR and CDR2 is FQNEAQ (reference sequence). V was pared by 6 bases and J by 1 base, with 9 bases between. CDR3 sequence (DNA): TGTGCCAGCAGGGAACAGGGGAACACCGGGGAGCTGTTTTTT. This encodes CASREQGNTGELFF.